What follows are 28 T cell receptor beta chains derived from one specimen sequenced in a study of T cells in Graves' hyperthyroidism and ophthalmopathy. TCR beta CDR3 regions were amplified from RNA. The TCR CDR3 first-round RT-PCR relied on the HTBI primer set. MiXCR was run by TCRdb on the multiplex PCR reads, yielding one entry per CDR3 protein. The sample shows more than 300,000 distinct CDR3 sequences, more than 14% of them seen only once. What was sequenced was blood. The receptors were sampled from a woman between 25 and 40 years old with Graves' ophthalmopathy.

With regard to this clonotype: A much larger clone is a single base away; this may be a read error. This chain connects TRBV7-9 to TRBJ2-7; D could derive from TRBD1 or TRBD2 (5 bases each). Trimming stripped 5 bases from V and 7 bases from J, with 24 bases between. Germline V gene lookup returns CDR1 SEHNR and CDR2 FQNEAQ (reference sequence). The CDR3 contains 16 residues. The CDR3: CASSVGILGPPWEQYF. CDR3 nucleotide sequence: TGTGCCAGCAGCGTCGGGATTTTGGGGCCCCCCTGGGAGCAGTACTTC.

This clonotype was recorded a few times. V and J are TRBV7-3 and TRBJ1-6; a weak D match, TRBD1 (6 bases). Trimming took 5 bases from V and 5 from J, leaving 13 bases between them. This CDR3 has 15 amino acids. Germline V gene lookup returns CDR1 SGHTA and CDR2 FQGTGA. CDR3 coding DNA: TGTGCCAGCAGCGAAACGGGGGGCCATAATTCACCCCTCCACTTT. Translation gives CASSETGGHNSPLHF.

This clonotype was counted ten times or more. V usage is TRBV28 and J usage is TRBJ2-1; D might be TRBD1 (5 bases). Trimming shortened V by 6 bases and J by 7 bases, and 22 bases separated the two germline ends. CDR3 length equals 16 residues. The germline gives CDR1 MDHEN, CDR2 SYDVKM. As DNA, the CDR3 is TGTGCCAGCAGAGGTTTGGGGCAGGGTAAGGAAAATGAGCAGTTCTTC. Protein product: CASRGLGQGKENEQFF.

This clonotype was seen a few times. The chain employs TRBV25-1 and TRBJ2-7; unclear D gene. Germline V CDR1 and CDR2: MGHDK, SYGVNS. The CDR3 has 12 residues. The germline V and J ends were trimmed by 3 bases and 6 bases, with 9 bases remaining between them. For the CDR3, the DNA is TGTGCCAGCAGTGATACACTGGGCGAGCAGTACTTC. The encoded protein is CASSDTLGEQYF.

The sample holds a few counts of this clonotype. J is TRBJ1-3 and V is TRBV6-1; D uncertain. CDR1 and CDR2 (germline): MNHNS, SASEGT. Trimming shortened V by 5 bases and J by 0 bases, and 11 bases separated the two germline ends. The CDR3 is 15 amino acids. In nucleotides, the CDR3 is TGTGCCAGCAGTTCGGCTTTTCACTCTGGAAACACCATATATTTT. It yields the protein CASSSAFHSGNTIYF.

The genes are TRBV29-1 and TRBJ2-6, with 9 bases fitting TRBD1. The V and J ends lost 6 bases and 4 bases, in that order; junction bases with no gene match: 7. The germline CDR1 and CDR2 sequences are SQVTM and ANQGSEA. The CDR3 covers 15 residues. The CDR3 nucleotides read TGCAGCGTGGCCGGGACAGGGTCCGGGGCCAACGTCCTGACTTTC. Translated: CSVAGTGSGANVLTF. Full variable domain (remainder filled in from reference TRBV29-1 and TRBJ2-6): SAVISQKPSRDICQRGTSLTIQCQVDSQVTMMFWYRQQPGQSLTLIATANQGSEATYESGFVIDKFPISRPNLTFSTLTVSNMSPEDSSIYLCSVAGTGSGANVLTFGAGSRLTVL.

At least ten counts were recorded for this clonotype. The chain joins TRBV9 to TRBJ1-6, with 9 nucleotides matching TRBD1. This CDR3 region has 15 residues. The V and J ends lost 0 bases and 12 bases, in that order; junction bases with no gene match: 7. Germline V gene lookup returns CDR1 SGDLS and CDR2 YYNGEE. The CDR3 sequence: CASSVEGTGNIPLHF. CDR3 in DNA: TGTGCCAGCAGCGTAGAGGGGACAGGGAATATACCCCTCCACTTT.

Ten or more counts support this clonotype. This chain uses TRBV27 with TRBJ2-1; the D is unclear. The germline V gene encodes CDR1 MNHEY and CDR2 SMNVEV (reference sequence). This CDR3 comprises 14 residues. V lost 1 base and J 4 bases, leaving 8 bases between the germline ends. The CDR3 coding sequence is TGTGCCAGCAGTTTATTAGGCAGATACAATGAGCAGTTCTTC. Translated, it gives CASSLLGRYNEQFF.

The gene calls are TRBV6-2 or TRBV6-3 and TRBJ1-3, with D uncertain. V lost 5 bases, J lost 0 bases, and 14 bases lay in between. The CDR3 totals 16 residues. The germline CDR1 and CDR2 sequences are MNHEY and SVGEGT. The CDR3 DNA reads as TGTGCCAGCAGTCAATTTGGACCTTTCTCTGGAAACACCATATATTTT. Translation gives CASSQFGPFSGNTIYF.

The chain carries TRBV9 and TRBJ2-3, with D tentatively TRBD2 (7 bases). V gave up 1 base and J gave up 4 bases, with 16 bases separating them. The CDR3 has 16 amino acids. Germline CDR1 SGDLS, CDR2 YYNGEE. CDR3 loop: CASSVWGGGGSDTQYF. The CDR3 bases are TGTGCCAGCAGCGTATGGGGGGGGGGCGGTTCAGATACGCAGTATTTT.

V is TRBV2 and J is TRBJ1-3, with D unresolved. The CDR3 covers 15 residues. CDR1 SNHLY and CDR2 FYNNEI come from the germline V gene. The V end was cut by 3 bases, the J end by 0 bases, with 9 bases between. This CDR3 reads CASSEQAPSGNTIYF. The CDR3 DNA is TGTGCCAGCAGTGAGCAGGCGCCCTCTGGAAACACCATATATTTT.

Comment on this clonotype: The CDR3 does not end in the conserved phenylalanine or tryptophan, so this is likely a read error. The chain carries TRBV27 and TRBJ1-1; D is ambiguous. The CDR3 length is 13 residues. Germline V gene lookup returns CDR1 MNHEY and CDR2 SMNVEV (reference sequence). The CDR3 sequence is CASSFLLNAEAFV. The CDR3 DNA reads TGTGCCAGCAGTTTTTTACTGAACGCTGAAGCTTTCGTT.

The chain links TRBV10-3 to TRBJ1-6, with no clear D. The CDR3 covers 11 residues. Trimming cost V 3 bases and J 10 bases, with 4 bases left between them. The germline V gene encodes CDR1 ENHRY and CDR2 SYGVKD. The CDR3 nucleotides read TGTGCCATCAGTGATGGGTCACCCCTCCACTTT. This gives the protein CAISDGSPLHF.

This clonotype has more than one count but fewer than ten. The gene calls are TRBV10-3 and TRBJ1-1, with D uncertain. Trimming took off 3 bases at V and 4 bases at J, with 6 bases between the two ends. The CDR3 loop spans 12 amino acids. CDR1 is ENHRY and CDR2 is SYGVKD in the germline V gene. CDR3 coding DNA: TGTGCCATCAGTGAATTCCTCACTGAAGCTTTCTTT. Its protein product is CAISEFLTEAFF.

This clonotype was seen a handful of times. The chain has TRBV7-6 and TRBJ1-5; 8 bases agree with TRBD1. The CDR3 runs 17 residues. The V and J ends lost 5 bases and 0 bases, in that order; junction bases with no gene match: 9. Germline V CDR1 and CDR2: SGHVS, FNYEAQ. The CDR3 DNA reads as TGTGCCAGCAGCCCAGGACAGGGATTCGGTAGCAATCAGCCCCAGCATTTT. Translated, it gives CASSPGQGFGSNQPQHF.

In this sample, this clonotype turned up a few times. The CDR3 loop reads CASSVGTRGSNEQFF. CDR3 bases: TGTGCCAGCAGCGTAGGGACTCGGGGGTCAAATGAGCAGTTCTTC. The chain recombines TRBV9 with TRBJ2-1; D is perhaps TRBD2 (6 bases). Germline loops: CDR1 SGDLS, CDR2 YYNGEE. Trimming removed 0 bases at V and 7 bases at J, with 14 bases between. The CDR3 is 15 amino acids.

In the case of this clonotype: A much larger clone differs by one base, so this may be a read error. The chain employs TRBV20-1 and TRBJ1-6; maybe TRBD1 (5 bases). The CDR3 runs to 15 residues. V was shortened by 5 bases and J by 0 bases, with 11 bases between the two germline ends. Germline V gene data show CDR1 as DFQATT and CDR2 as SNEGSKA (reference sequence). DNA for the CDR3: TGCAGTGCTTGGGGCAAGAGCTCCTATAATTCACCCCTCCACTTT. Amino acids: CSAWGKSSYNSPLHF.

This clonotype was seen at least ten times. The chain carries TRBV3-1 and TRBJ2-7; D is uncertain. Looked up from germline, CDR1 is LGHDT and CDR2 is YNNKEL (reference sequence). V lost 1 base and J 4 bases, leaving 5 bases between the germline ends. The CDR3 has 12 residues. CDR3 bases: TGTGCCAGCAGCCAAGGCGAATACGAGCAGTACTTC. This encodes CASSQGEYEQYF.

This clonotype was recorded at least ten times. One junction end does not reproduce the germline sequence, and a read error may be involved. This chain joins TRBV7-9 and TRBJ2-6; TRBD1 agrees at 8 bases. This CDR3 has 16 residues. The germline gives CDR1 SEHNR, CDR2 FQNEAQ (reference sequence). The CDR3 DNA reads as TGTGCCAGCAGCGGACAGGGTCTGTCTGGGGTCAACGTCCTGACTTTC. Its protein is CASSGQGLSGVNVLTF.

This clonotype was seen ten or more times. The CDR3: CASSPPGSPYEQYF. The CDR3 region has the DNA TGTGCCAGCAGCCCTCCGGGGAGCCCCTACGAGCAGTACTTC. The chain recombines TRBV3-1 with TRBJ2-7, with D perhaps TRBD2 (5 bases). The germline gives CDR1 LGHDT, CDR2 YNNKEL (reference sequence). The V end was cut by 4 bases, the J end by 2 bases, with 12 bases between. CDR3 length: 14 amino acids.

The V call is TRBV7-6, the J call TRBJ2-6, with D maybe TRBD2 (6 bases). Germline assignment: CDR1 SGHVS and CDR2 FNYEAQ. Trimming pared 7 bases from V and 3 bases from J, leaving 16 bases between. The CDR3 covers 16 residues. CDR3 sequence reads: CASTPGVWGGANVLTF. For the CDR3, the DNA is TGTGCCAGCACTCCGGGGGTGTGGGGTGGGGCCAACGTCCTGACTTTC. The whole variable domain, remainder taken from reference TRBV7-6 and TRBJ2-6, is GAGVSQSPRYKVTKRGQDVALRCDPISGHVSLYWYRQALGQGPEFLTYFNYEAQQDKSGLPNDRFSAERPEGSISTLTIQRTEQRDSAMYRCASTPGVWGGANVLTFGAGSRLTVL.

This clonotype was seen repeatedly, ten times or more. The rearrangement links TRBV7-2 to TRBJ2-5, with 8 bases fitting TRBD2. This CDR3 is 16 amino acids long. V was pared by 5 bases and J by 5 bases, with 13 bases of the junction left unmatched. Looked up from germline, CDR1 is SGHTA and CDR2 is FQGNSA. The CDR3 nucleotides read TGTGCCAGCAGCCCAGAAGGTGTTGCGGGGGGCGAGACCCAGTACTTC. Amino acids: CASSPEGVAGGETQYF.

As DNA, the CDR3 is TGTGCCACCACGTCCTTACAGGGAGATGAGCAGTTCTTC. Its protein product is CATTSLQGDEQFF. The V and J genes are TRBV24-1 and TRBJ2-1; D may be TRBD1 (6 bases). There are 13 residues in the CDR3. Germline CDR1 is KGHDR and CDR2 is SFDVKD. Trimming shortened V by 8 bases and J by 8 bases, and 15 bases separated the two germline ends.

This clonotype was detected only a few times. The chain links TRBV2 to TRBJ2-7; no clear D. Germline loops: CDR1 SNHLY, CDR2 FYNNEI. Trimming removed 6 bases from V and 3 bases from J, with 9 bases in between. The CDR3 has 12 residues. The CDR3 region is CASRASYYEQYF. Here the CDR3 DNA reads TGTGCCAGCAGGGCCAGTTACTACGAGCAGTACTTC.

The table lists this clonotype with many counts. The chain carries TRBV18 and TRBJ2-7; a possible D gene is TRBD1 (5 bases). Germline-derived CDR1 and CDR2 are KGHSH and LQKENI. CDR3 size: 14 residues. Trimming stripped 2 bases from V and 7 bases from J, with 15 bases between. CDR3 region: CASSPDSSVREQYF. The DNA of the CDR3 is TGTGCCAGCTCACCAGACAGTTCCGTGAGGGAGCAGTACTTC.

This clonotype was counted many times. CDR3 bases: TGTGCCACCAGCAGAGAGGCTTCGGCCAGATTATACACCGGGGAGCTGTTTTTT. Translated: CATSREASARLYTGELFF. The V gene is TRBV15, the J gene TRBJ2-2; D ambiguous. The CDR3 consists of 18 residues. Germline CDR1 is LNHNV and CDR2 is YYDKDF (reference sequence). Between the trimmed V and J ends, which lost 0 bases and 3 bases, there was a span of 17 bases.

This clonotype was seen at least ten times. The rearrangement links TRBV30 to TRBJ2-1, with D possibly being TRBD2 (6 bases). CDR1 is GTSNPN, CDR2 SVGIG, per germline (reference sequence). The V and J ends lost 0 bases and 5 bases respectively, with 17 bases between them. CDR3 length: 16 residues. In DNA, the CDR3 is TGTGCCTGGAGTGTACAGTTAGCGGACTACCACAATGAGCAGTTCTTC. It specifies CAWSVQLADYHNEQFF.

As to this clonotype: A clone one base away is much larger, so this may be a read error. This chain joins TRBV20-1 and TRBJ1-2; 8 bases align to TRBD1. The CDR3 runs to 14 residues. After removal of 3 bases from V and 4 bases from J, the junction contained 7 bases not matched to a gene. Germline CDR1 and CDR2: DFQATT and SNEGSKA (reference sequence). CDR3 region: CSASSTGAGYGYTF. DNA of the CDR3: TGCAGTGCTAGCTCGACAGGGGCGGGCTATGGCTACACCTTC.